One and the same sample provided the 22 T cell receptor beta chains below, sequenced in a study of OX40 agonist ivuxolimab in advanced cancers. Here immunoSEQ multiplex PCR was the method, and the copy in TCRdb shows in-frame clones only, minus some. The sample lists about 150,000 clones, about nine tenths occurring once. The sample consisted of CD4+ or CD8+ T cells sorted from blood, taken in a trial of the OX40 agonist ivuxolimab. Receptors were obtained from an adult with an advanced solid tumor such as melanoma, head and neck, liver or kidney cancer.

This clone showed up just once. The V and J genes are TRBV27 and TRBJ2-1; 11 bases map to TRBD2. This CDR3 contains 14 residues. The ends lost 9 bases at V and 8 bases at J; junction bases unmatched: 9. CDR1 MNHEY and CDR2 SMNVEV come from the germline V gene (reference sequence). The CDR3 loop reads CASRLAGGPYEQFF. In DNA form, the CDR3 reads TGTGCCAGTAGATTAGCGGGAGGGCCCTATGAGCAGTTCTTC.

The CDR3 DNA follows: TGTGCCAGCAGCTCCGGGGGGTGGAGCAATCAGCCCCAGCATTTT. Translating it yields CASSSGGWSNQPQHF. The chain is built from TRBV7-2 and TRBJ1-5; the D gene is possibly TRBD1 (5 bases). V was clipped by 4 bases and J by 1 base, with 11 bases between them. The CDR3 runs 15 residues. The germline gives CDR1 SGHTA, CDR2 FQGNSA.

The chain recombines TRBV15 with TRBJ2-2; TRBD1 aligns across 9 bases. CDR1 is LNHNV, CDR2 YYDKDF, per germline (reference sequence). There are 16 residues in the CDR3. Germline trimming cut 5 bases from V and 6 bases from J; bases unmatched to any gene: 10. The CDR3 DNA is TGTGCCACCAGCGACATGGGGACAGGGAAGTCCGGGGAGCTGTTTTTT. The encoded protein is CATSDMGTGKSGELFF.

The genes are TRBV7-3 and TRBJ2-2, with 10 positions matching TRBD2. The CDR3 length is 15 residues. The J segment lost 6 bases and the V segment lost 4 bases, leaving 5 bases of the junction unmatched. Germline V gene sequence: CDR1 SGHTA, CDR2 FQGTGA. This chain's CDR3 is CASSSSGTSAGELFF. The CDR3 DNA reads TGTGCCAGCAGCTCCTCCGGGACTAGCGCCGGGGAGCTGTTTTTT. The full variable domain, completed using reference TRBV7-3 and TRBJ2-2, is GAGVSQTPSNKVTEKGKYVELRCDPISGHTALYWYRQSLGQGPEFLIYFQGTGAADDSGLPNDRFFAVRPEGSVSTLKIQRTERGDSAVYLCASSSSGTSAGELFFGEGSRLTVL.

The gene calls are TRBV6-5 and TRBJ2-3; maybe TRBD1 (5 bases). V was trimmed by 4 bases and J by 0 bases, leaving 11 bases between them. This CDR3 contains 15 residues. The germline gives CDR1 MNHEY, CDR2 SVGAGI. The CDR3 loop reads CASSLQVTSTDTQYF. CDR3 nucleotides: TGTGCCAGCAGTTTACAGGTTACCAGCACAGATACGCAGTATTTT.

The V call is TRBV27, the J call TRBJ1-5; D is unresolved. This CDR3 is 16 amino acids long. The V end was cut by 2 bases, the J end by 6 bases, with 17 bases between. The germline V gene encodes CDR1 MNHEY and CDR2 SMNVEV (reference sequence). This CDR3 reads CASSLRSSQFGQPQHF. As DNA, the CDR3 is TGTGCCAGCAGTTTACGTTCATCGCAGTTTGGTCAGCCCCAGCATTTT.

The chain recombines TRBV11-3 with TRBJ1-1, with 10 positions matching TRBD1. CDR1 SGHNT and CDR2 YENEEA come from the germline V gene. The CDR3 runs 15 residues. Germline trimming cut 5 bases from V and 1 base from J; bases unmatched to any gene: 4. The CDR3 nucleotides are TGTGCCAGCAGCGGACGACAGGGGGCGAACACTGAAGCTTTCTTT. This codes for CASSGRQGANTEAFF.

This rearrangement joins TRBV4-2 to TRBJ1-4; a weak D match, TRBD1 (5 bases). Looked up from germline, CDR1 is LGHNA and CDR2 is YNFKEQ. The CDR3 is 15 residues long. Trimming removed 1 base from V and 6 bases from J, with 12 bases in between. This CDR3 is CASSQGQGGDEKLFF. Here the CDR3 DNA reads TGTGCCAGCAGCCAAGGGCAGGGCGGCGATGAAAAACTGTTTTTT.

The V call is TRBV28, the J call TRBJ1-1; maybe TRBD1 (6 bases). Germline CDR1 and CDR2: MDHEN and SYDVKM. The V gene lost 4 bases and the J gene lost 1 base, with 10 bases spanning the gap. This CDR3 is built from 14 residues. Here the CDR3 reads CASSSGQPNTEAFF. The CDR3 DNA follows: TGTGCCAGCAGTTCAGGACAGCCGAACACTGAAGCTTTCTTT.

The rearrangement joins TRBV5-8 to TRBJ1-3; TRBD1 is a possible D gene (6 bases). V was pared by 0 bases and J by 6 bases, with 10 bases between. The V gene's germline CDR1 is SGHTS and CDR2 YDEGEE. There are 14 residues in the CDR3. The CDR3 is CASSLEQGTNTIYF. CDR3 DNA: TGTGCCAGCAGCTTGGAACAGGGAACAAACACCATATATTTT. The full variable domain, in which reference TRBV5-8 and TRBJ1-3 provide the parts outside the CDR3, is EAGVTQSPTHLIKTRGQQATLRCSPISGHTSVYWYQQALGLGLQFLLWYDEGEERNRGNFPPRFSGRQFPNYSSELNVNALELEDSALYLCASSLEQGTNTIYFGEGSWLTVV.

V and J are TRBV4-1 and TRBJ2-1; D gene ambiguous. The length of the CDR3 is 13 residues. V lost 4 bases and J lost 10, with 14 bases in between. Germline V gene lookup returns CDR1 MGHRA and CDR2 YSYEKL. CDR3 in amino acids: CASSRPLSREQFF. The CDR3, as DNA: TGCGCCAGCAGCCGTCCCCTCTCTCGGGAGCAGTTCTTC.

The chain joins TRBV5-1 to TRBJ2-2; possible D gene TRBD1, 6 bases. CDR3 length: 15 amino acids. Germline V gives CDR1 SGHRS, CDR2 YFSETQ. The V and J ends lost 2 bases and 8 bases respectively, with 16 bases between them. CDR3 sequence reads: CASSFVSGAMGELFF. In DNA, the CDR3 is TGCGCCAGCAGCTTCGTTTCAGGGGCTATGGGGGAGCTGTTTTTT.

This chain connects TRBV5-6 to TRBJ2-1; a weak D match, TRBD1 (5 bases). This CDR3 has 14 amino acids. CDR1 and CDR2 (germline): SGHDT, YYEEEE. With 8 bases removed from V and 4 bases from J, the gap between germline ends came to 16 bases. The CDR3 sequence is CASMPSGAYNEQFF. DNA of the CDR3: TGTGCCAGTATGCCTAGTGGGGCTTACAATGAGCAGTTCTTC. The full variable domain, with the rest looked up from reference TRBV5-6 and TRBJ2-1, is DAGVTQSPTHLIKTRGQQVTLRCSPKSGHDTVSWYQQALGQGPQFIFQYYEEEERQRGNFPDRFSGHQFPNYSSELNVNALLLGDSALYLCASMPSGAYNEQFFGPGTRLTVL.

V gene TRBV7-6 combines with J gene TRBJ2-7; 7 nucleotides line up with TRBD2. The ends lost 4 bases at V and 0 bases at J; junction bases unmatched: 12. Per germline, CDR1 SGHVS and CDR2 FNYEAQ. The CDR3 extends over 17 amino acids. CDR3 sequence (DNA): TGTGCCAGCAGCTCCCCGCCCAGCGGGACGAGCTCCTACGAGCAGTACTTC. Its translation is CASSSPPSGTSSYEQYF.

This clone appeared once. This CDR3 is CASTTDGGELFF. The CDR3 nucleotides read TGCGCCAGCACCACCGACGGCGGGGAGCTGTTTTTT. The gene calls are TRBV5-1 and TRBJ2-2, with D uncertain. Looked up from germline, CDR1 is SGHRS and CDR2 is YFSETQ. The ends were cut back, 6 bases at V and 7 bases at J, with 10 bases in the middle. The CDR3 spans 12 residues.

The V gene is TRBV15, the J gene TRBJ1-3; D may be TRBD1 (5 bases). Trimming left V 4 bases short and J 4 bases short, with 14 bases between. The CDR3 has 15 amino acids. The germline V gene has CDR1 LNHNV and CDR2 YYDKDF (reference sequence). DNA of the CDR3: TGTGCCACCAGCAAGGGACGGCAGATCGGAAACACCATATATTTT. Translated: CATSKGRQIGNTIYF.

The chain carries TRBV5-1 and TRBJ2-1; 11 nucleotides align to TRBD2. CDR1 is SGHRS and CDR2 is YFSETQ in the germline V gene. The CDR3 is made up of 17 amino acids. V was pared by 4 bases and J by 5 bases, with 11 bases of the junction left unmatched. The CDR3 reads CASSQPGTSGANNEQFF. CDR3 DNA: TGCGCCAGCAGCCAACCGGGGACTAGCGGAGCCAACAATGAGCAGTTCTTC.

The V and J genes are TRBV7-9 and TRBJ2-1, with 14 positions matching TRBD2. Germline V gives CDR1 SEHNR, CDR2 FQNEAQ (reference sequence). The CDR3 covers 18 residues. Trimming at V came to 10 bases and at J to 6 bases, leaving 17 bases not matched to a gene. The CDR3 protein is CANRGTIPGTSGSNEQFF. CDR3 in DNA: TGTGCCAACAGGGGAACAATTCCCGGGACTAGCGGGAGCAATGAGCAGTTCTTC.

The table lists this clone with a few counts. Different DNA sequences within this sample yield the same CDR3. The chain recombines TRBV11-2 with TRBJ2-1; D possibly matches TRBD1 or TRBD2 (5 bases each). The CDR3 covers 13 residues. Trimming left V 0 bases short and J 9 bases short, with 9 bases between. CDR1 is SGHAT, CDR2 FQNNGV, per germline. The CDR3 DNA sequence: TGTGCCAGCAGCTTAGAGGCTGGGGGTGAGCAGTTCTTC. It translates to CASSLEAGGEQFF.

In DNA form, the CDR3 reads TGCGCCAGCAGCTCATCCAGGGGAAACACTGAAGCTTTCTTT. As protein: CASSSSRGNTEAFF. The rearrangement links TRBV5-1 to TRBJ1-1; possible D gene TRBD1, 6 bases. V lost 3 bases, J lost 2 bases, and 11 bases lay in between. Germline CDR1 reads SGHRS; CDR2 reads YFSETQ. The CDR3 covers 14 residues.

This clone was observed a single time. The CDR3 here is CASLPRTGTYEQYF. The DNA for the CDR3 is TGTGCCAGCCTTCCTAGGACAGGGACCTACGAGCAGTACTTC. The chain uses TRBV28 and TRBJ2-7; 8 nucleotides match TRBD1. The germline gives CDR1 MDHEN, CDR2 SYDVKM. The CDR3 has 14 amino acids. The trim removed 8 bases at V and 2 bases at J, leaving 8 bases unmatched.

This chain connects TRBV28 to TRBJ2-3, with 9 bases matching TRBD2. CDR3 length equals 17 residues. The J segment lost 4 bases and the V segment lost 3 bases, leaving 11 bases of the junction unmatched. The germline CDR1 and CDR2 sequences are MDHEN and SYDVKM. The CDR3 DNA follows: TGTGCCAGCAGTTTTAGGACCCTAGCGGGAAGGGCAGATACGCAGTATTTT. Its translation is CASSFRTLAGRADTQYF.